The 13 T cell receptor beta chains below were found in one sample sequenced in a study of vaccination effects on CD4 cells after COVID-19. Using immunoSEQ multiplex PCR, the repertoire was profiled, and TCRdb retains in-frame clones only, with some absent. The sample yields 20,000 to 25,000 clones, under 75% seen once. Viral peptide pool expansion of antigen-specific CD4+ T cells preceded sequencing in the ViraFEST assay. Researchers isolated CD4+ T cells once less than 13 days of culture had elapsed. Absence of prior SARS-CoV-2 infection characterized the vaccine recipients, who showed negative nucleocapsid antibodies. No antigen has been identified for these receptors. The specimen comprised CD4+ T cells from PBMCs cultured with HCoV-OC43 spike peptides, sampled before COVID-19 vaccination. Described subset: HCoV-OC43 spike overlapping peptide pool stimulation. The receptor set was obtained from a human donor who received a COVID-19 vaccine.

The V and J genes are TRBV19 and TRBJ2-1; 10 bases match TRBD1. V lost 3 bases and J lost 3; bases outside the gene matches: 5. This CDR3 has 16 residues. Germline V gene data show CDR1 as LNHDA and CDR2 as SQIVND (reference sequence). The CDR3 region is CASSMGQGRDYNEQFF. The CDR3 bases are TGTGCCAGTAGTATGGGACAGGGGAGGGACTACAATGAGCAGTTCTTC.

The V and J genes are TRBV6-5 and TRBJ2-7; D is undetermined. Germline lookup yields CDR1 MNHEY and CDR2 SVGAGI. This CDR3 region has 11 residues. Trimming pared 7 bases from V and 6 bases from J, leaving 10 bases between. The CDR3 DNA reads TGTGCCAGCACGGCCCCCCTCGAGCAGTACTTC. It codes for CASTAPLEQYF.

This clone turned up a few times. The V call is TRBV7-6, the J call TRBJ2-1; 11 positions agree with TRBD2. The CDR3 is 17 residues long. Germline values: CDR1 SGHVS, CDR2 FNYEAQ. V was clipped by 5 bases and J by 6 bases; unmatched bases: 12. The CDR3 is CASSPYETSGSRNEQFF. Here the CDR3 DNA reads TGTGCCAGCAGCCCATACGAAACTAGCGGGAGTCGCAATGAGCAGTTCTTC.

Regarding this clone: One end of the junction varies from germline; a read error may be responsible. This chain joins TRBV10-3 and TRBJ1-5; unclear D gene. This CDR3 region has 12 residues. The germline V gene encodes CDR1 ENHRY and CDR2 SYGVKD. CDR3: CAIGDSNQPQHF. CDR3 in DNA: TGTGCCATCGGTGACAGCAATCAGCCCCAGCATTTT.

This sequence joins TRBV9 and TRBJ1-1, with a weak D call TRBD1 (5 bases). Trimming shortened V by 4 bases and J by 1 base, and 11 bases separated the two germline ends. The CDR3 covers 14 residues. From germline, CDR1 is SGDLS and CDR2 YYNGEE. CDR3 nucleotide sequence: TGTGCCAGCAGCTCCAGGGTTACGAACACTGAAGCTTTCTTT. This gives the protein CASSSRVTNTEAFF.

The rearrangement links TRBV20-1 to TRBJ2-2; D tentatively fits TRBD1 or TRBD2 (5 bases each). Between the trimmed V and J ends, which lost 3 bases and 8 bases, there was a span of 19 bases. The CDR3 runs to 15 residues. Per germline, CDR1 DFQATT and CDR2 SNEGSKA (reference sequence). The CDR3 nucleotides are TGCAGTGCTAGTCTCGCAGGGACCCTATTAGGGGAGCTGTTTTTT. Protein product: CSASLAGTLLGELFF.

The rearrangement uses TRBV3-1 (or the pseudogene TRBV3-2) and TRBJ2-1; TRBD2 matches 14 bases. The CDR3 runs to 16 residues. J gave up 4 bases and V 4 bases, and 3 bases lay outside the gene matches. From germline, CDR1 is LGHDT and CDR2 YNNKEL (reference sequence). This chain's CDR3 is CASSLGTSGGYNEQFF. CDR3 DNA sequence: TGTGCCAGCAGCCTAGGGACTAGCGGGGGATACAATGAGCAGTTCTTC.

The rearrangement links TRBV5-1 to TRBJ1-3; D is perhaps TRBD1 (5 bases). Deletions cut 1 base from V and 4 bases from J, with 9 bases between. The CDR3 contains 14 residues. Germline lookup yields CDR1 SGHRS and CDR2 YFSETQ. The CDR3: CASSLQGEGNTIYF. Here the CDR3 DNA reads TGCGCCAGCAGCTTGCAAGGGGAAGGAAACACCATATATTTT.

The chain is built from TRBV7-2 and TRBJ2-3; 7 nucleotides align to TRBD2. The CDR3 is 14 residues long. The J segment lost 4 bases and the V segment lost 0 bases, leaving 1 base of the junction unmatched. Germline CDR1 is SGHTA and CDR2 is FQGNSA. The CDR3: CASSLAGGADTQYF. In DNA form, the CDR3 reads TGTGCCAGCAGCTTAGCGGGGGGGGCAGATACGCAGTATTTT.

The chain uses TRBV4-1 and TRBJ2-3, with a possible D match to TRBD2 (6 bases). The CDR3 totals 16 residues. Deletions cut 1 base from V and 1 base from J, with 12 bases between. CDR1 is MGHRA, CDR2 YSYEKL, per germline. The DNA of the CDR3 is TGCGCCAGCAGCCAAGGACTAGTGGGGGGCACAGATACGCAGTATTTT. Translating it yields CASSQGLVGGTDTQYF.

This clone has a handful of counts. The chain is built from TRBV19 and TRBJ1-5, with a weak D call TRBD1 (5 bases). V was pared by 1 base and J by 6 bases, with 16 bases between. Germline V lookup: CDR1 LNHDA, CDR2 SQIVND (reference sequence). The CDR3 extends over 16 amino acids. Here the CDR3 reads CASSIGGGAGSQPQHF. The CDR3 nucleotides are TGTGCCAGTAGTATAGGCGGAGGGGCAGGGAGTCAGCCCCAGCATTTT.

This chain links TRBV6-5 with TRBJ1-6; D is perhaps TRBD1 (5 bases). The CDR3 is 13 residues long. Deletions cut 6 bases from V and 13 bases from J, with 16 bases between. Germline CDR1 and CDR2: MNHEY and SVGAGI. CDR3 bases: TGTGCCAGCAGCATAGACAGTTTTTCTCCCCTCCACTTT. This gives the protein CASSIDSFSPLHF.

The rearrangement links TRBV10-3 to TRBJ2-2, with 15 positions matching TRBD2. The CDR3 is 16 amino acids. Losses at the gene ends were 8 bases for V and 6 bases for J; bases not matched to a gene: 7. CDR1 is ENHRY and CDR2 is SYGVKD in the germline V gene. As DNA, the CDR3 is TGTGCCATCCGGACTAGCGGGAGGGCCGGACCCGGGGAGCTGTTTTTT. Translated, it gives CAIRTSGRAGPGELFF.